Shown below are 25 T cell receptor beta chains from a single sample sequenced in a study of cytomegalovirus exposure and HLA in healthy donors. Only in-frame clones appear in the TCRdb table, and some are missing; sequencing was by immunoSEQ multiplex PCR. The sample lists over 150,000 clones, around 80% seen once, with roughly 12% in the top ten. The sample comprised PBMCs. These receptors came from a woman aged 25 to 39 in good health and CMV-seropositive.

The chain employs TRBV19 and TRBJ1-3; D is perhaps TRBD1 (5 bases). This CDR3 spans 15 amino acids. The V end lost 2 bases, the J end lost 2 bases, and 10 bases lay between the germline ends. Germline CDR1 is LNHDA and CDR2 is SQIVND (reference sequence). The CDR3 sequence: CASSIRAGTGNTIYF. The DNA for the CDR3 is TGTGCCAGTAGTATACGGGCAGGGACTGGAAACACCATATATTTT.

This sequence joins TRBV5-1 and TRBJ1-5, with 9 bases lining up with TRBD1. The V segment lost 4 bases and the J segment 4 bases; nucleotides outside the gene matches: 6. The CDR3 length is 15 residues. The germline V gene has CDR1 SGHRS and CDR2 YFSETQ. CDR3 in DNA: TGCGCCAGCAGCATAGAGACAGGGGGTAATCAGCCCCAGCATTTT. Its translation: CASSIETGGNQPQHF.

The genes are TRBV28 and TRBJ1-1; D is unclear. CDR1 and CDR2 from the germline V gene are MDHEN and SYDVKM. The CDR3 extends over 14 amino acids. V was cut by 3 bases and J by 4 bases, with 12 bases left in between. CDR3 bases: TGTGCCAGCAGTTTTTCAGGTCTTAGCACTGAAGCTTTCTTT. It is translated as CASSFSGLSTEAFF. Based on the CDR3 plus reference TRBV28 and TRBJ1-1, the full variable domain is DVKVTQSSRYLVKRTGEKVFLECVQDMDHENMFWYRQDPGLGLRLIYFSYDVKMKEKGDIPEGYSVSREKKERFSLILESASTNQTSMYLCASSFSGLSTEAFFGQGTRLTVV.

This sequence joins TRBV6-5 and TRBJ1-2, with TRBD1 identical over 10 bases. Germline CDR1 is MNHEY and CDR2 is SVGAGI. The CDR3 loop spans 14 amino acids. V lost 6 bases to trimming and J lost 4 bases; unmatched junction nucleotides: 5. As DNA, the CDR3 is TGTGCCAGCAGCTCCGGGACAGGGGTCTATGGCTACACCTTC. Translated, it gives CASSSGTGVYGYTF.

V usage is TRBV7-9 and J usage is TRBJ2-7; a weak D match, TRBD2 (7 bases). The germline V and J ends were trimmed by 3 bases and 1 base, with 16 bases remaining between them. Germline V gene sequence: CDR1 SEHNR, CDR2 FQNEAQ (reference sequence). The CDR3 contains 16 residues. CDR3: CASSFPRGRESYEQYF. As DNA, the CDR3 is TGTGCCAGCAGCTTCCCCCGGGGGCGGGAGTCCTACGAGCAGTACTTC. The entire variable domain, with the rest obtained from reference TRBV7-9 and TRBJ2-7, is as follows: DTGVSQNPRHKITKRGQNVTFRCDPISEHNRLYWYRQTLGQGPEFLTYFQNEAQLEKSRLLSDRFSAERPKGSFSTLEIQRTEQGDSAMYLCASSFPRGRESYEQYFGPGTRLTVT.

The chain recombines TRBV2 with TRBJ2-5; TRBD2 is a possible D gene (6 bases). The CDR3 length is 13 residues. The germline V gene encodes CDR1 SNHLY and CDR2 FYNNEI. The V and J ends lost 4 bases and 5 bases respectively, with 11 bases between them. This chain's CDR3 is CASSGPRGETQYF. The CDR3 bases are TGTGCCAGCAGTGGTCCTCGGGGGGAGACCCAGTACTTC.

This chain links TRBV7-3 with TRBJ2-2; D perhaps matches TRBD2 (5 bases). V was cut by 3 bases and J by 7 bases, with 6 bases left in between. CDR3 length: 12 amino acids. The germline gives CDR1 SGHTA, CDR2 FQGTGA. CDR3 amino acids: CASSFRDGELFF. In DNA, the CDR3 is TGTGCCAGCAGCTTTCGGGACGGGGAGCTGTTTTTT. Drawing the rest from reference TRBV7-3 and TRBJ2-2, the complete variable domain is GAGVSQTPSNKVTEKGKYVELRCDPISGHTALYWYRQSLGQGPEFLIYFQGTGAADDSGLPNDRFFAVRPEGSVSTLKIQRTERGDSAVYLCASSFRDGELFFGEGSRLTVL.

This clone has more than one count but fewer than ten. The chain has TRBV18 and TRBJ1-1; 8 bases align to TRBD1. V lost 4 bases, J lost 0 bases, and 4 bases stayed unmatched. This CDR3 has 15 amino acids. Germline values: CDR1 KGHSH, CDR2 LQKENI. The CDR3 DNA follows: TGTGCCAGCTCACAAACAGGGGGGGTGAACACTGAAGCTTTCTTT. As protein: CASSQTGGVNTEAFF.

This clone was detected only a few times. The V gene is TRBV30, the J gene TRBJ1-1; D unresolved. Germline V gene data show CDR1 as GTSNPN and CDR2 as SVGIG (reference sequence). The CDR3 has 11 residues. V dropped 3 bases and J dropped 6 bases, with 8 bases sitting between them. DNA for the CDR3: TGTGCCTGGAGCCGGGGTCCTGAAGCTTTCTTT. This gives the protein CAWSRGPEAFF.

The chain carries TRBV19 and TRBJ2-7; D gene uncertain. Germline V gene sequence: CDR1 LNHDA, CDR2 SQIVND (reference sequence). Deletions cut 2 bases from V and 3 bases from J, with 14 bases between. The CDR3 has 15 amino acids. CDR3 sequence: CASSITASQLYEQYF. CDR3 nucleotide sequence: TGTGCCAGTAGTATAACAGCATCCCAGCTCTACGAGCAGTACTTC.

The rearrangement uses TRBV7-2 and TRBJ2-7, with D tentatively TRBD1 (5 bases). Germline CDR1 SGHTA, CDR2 FQGNSA. CDR3 length equals 13 residues. V lost 2 bases to trimming and J lost 7 bases, with 12 bases between them. DNA for the CDR3: TGTGCCAGCAGCTTAAAGGGGCCGCGGGAGCAGTACTTC. Translation: CASSLKGPREQYF.

V usage is TRBV6-1 and J usage is TRBJ2-3, with 8 positions matching TRBD2. Germline trimming cut 4 bases from V and 2 bases from J; bases unmatched to any gene: 5. Germline V lookup: CDR1 MNHNS, CDR2 SASEGT. The CDR3 is 15 amino acids. The CDR3 DNA reads TGTGCCAGCAGTGTGGGTAGCGGGACCACAGATACGCAGTATTTT. It specifies CASSVGSGTTDTQYF.

The chain combines TRBV11-2 with TRBJ2-1; 13 bases map to TRBD2. Trimming cost V 4 bases and J 9 bases; bases outside gene matches: 6. Germline V gene lookup returns CDR1 SGHAT and CDR2 FQNNGV. The CDR3 has 15 residues. CDR3: CASSSSGLAGIEQFF. The CDR3 region has the DNA TGTGCCAGCAGCTCCTCGGGACTAGCGGGAATTGAGCAGTTCTTC. The entire variable domain, with the rest obtained from reference TRBV11-2 and TRBJ2-1, is as follows: EAGVAQSPRYKIIEKRQSVAFWCNPISGHATLYWYQQILGQGPKLLIQFQNNGVVDDSQLPKDRFSAERLKGVDSTLKIQPAKLEDSAVYLCASSSSGLAGIEQFFGPGTRLTVL.

The chain recombines TRBV7-8 with TRBJ1-4, with 11 bases that match TRBD1. Germline values: CDR1 SGHVS, CDR2 FQNEAQ. The CDR3 spans 17 residues. The junction had 13 bases not matched to a gene; V was cut back by 7 bases and J by 6 bases. The CDR3 loop reads CASTRGQGAQVYEKLFF. The CDR3, as DNA: TGTGCCAGCACCCGCGGACAGGGGGCGCAGGTTTATGAAAAACTGTTTTTT.

The sample holds one count of this clone. The chain has TRBV5-6 and TRBJ1-2; possibly TRBD1 for D (5 bases). The CDR3 is 15 residues long. The V end was cut by 4 bases, the J end by 8 bases, with 21 bases between. Germline V gene data show CDR1 as SGHDT and CDR2 as YYEEEE. CDR3: CASSEPGGRSRGYTF. DNA for the CDR3: TGTGCCAGCAGCGAACCGGGGGGTCGTAGTAGGGGCTACACCTTC.

A note on this clone: Other DNA sequences in the same sample also yield this CDR3. In DNA, the CDR3 is TGCAGTGCTACCGGGACTAGGCAGTTCTTC. Its protein product is CSATGTRQFF. The chain has TRBV20-1 and TRBJ2-1; 8 positions match TRBD2. The V segment lost 4 bases and the J segment 12 bases; nucleotides outside the gene matches: 2. Germline CDR1 reads DFQATT; CDR2 reads SNEGSKA (reference sequence). The CDR3 is 10 amino acids.

V usage is TRBV2 and J usage is TRBJ2-1, with 7 bases lining up with TRBD1. This CDR3 is built from 14 residues. CDR1 is SNHLY, CDR2 FYNNEI, per germline. Losses at the gene ends were 4 bases for V and 8 bases for J; bases not matched to a gene: 8. The CDR3 loop is CASSGQGTVDEQFF. CDR3 DNA sequence: TGTGCCAGCAGTGGACAGGGTACAGTAGATGAGCAGTTCTTC.

This clone was seen a handful of times. The chain recombines TRBV5-1 with TRBJ1-2; 10 bases align to TRBD1. This CDR3 is built from 14 residues. The germline gives CDR1 SGHRS, CDR2 YFSETQ. The J segment lost 7 bases and the V segment lost 4 bases, leaving 7 bases of the junction unmatched. The CDR3 DNA reads TGCGCCAGCAGCCGGGACAGGGGAGAGAGTGGCTACACCTTC. Translating it yields CASSRDRGESGYTF.

The chain recombines TRBV7-2 with TRBJ2-1; D is perhaps TRBD2 (6 bases). V was shortened by 5 bases and J by 9 bases, with 17 bases between the two germline ends. The CDR3 contains 14 residues. Germline-derived CDR1 and CDR2 are SGHTA and FQGNSA. The CDR3 region has the DNA TGTGCCAGCAGCCTGACTAGTTTGGGAACTGAGCAGTTCTTC. Encoded protein: CASSLTSLGTEQFF. Full variable domain (remainder filled in from reference TRBV7-2 and TRBJ2-1): GAGVSQSPSNKVTEKGKDVELRCDPISGHTALYWYRQSLGQGLEFLIYFQGNSAPDKSGLPSDRFSAERTGGSVSTLTIQRTQQEDSAVYLCASSLTSLGTEQFFGPGTRLTVL.

The chain carries TRBV20-1 and TRBJ2-3; tentatively, D is TRBD2 (5 bases). V dropped 3 bases and J dropped 5 bases, with 6 bases sitting between them. The CDR3 spans 11 residues. Germline V gene lookup returns CDR1 DFQATT and CDR2 SNEGSKA (reference sequence). CDR3 nucleotides: TGCAGTGCTAGGGGGAGAGATACGCAGTATTTT. This encodes CSARGRDTQYF.

The V gene is TRBV27, the J gene TRBJ1-1, with D perhaps matching TRBD1 (6 bases). The CDR3 is 16 amino acids. The V end lost 0 bases, the J end lost 1 base, and 12 bases lay between the germline ends. Germline V gene data show CDR1 as MNHEY and CDR2 as SMNVEV (reference sequence). This CDR3 reads CASSLSLDSANTEAFF. CDR3 DNA: TGTGCCAGCAGTTTATCGTTGGACAGTGCGAACACTGAAGCTTTCTTT.

The V call is TRBV9, the J call TRBJ2-1; the D gene is possibly TRBD2 (5 bases). The germline V and J ends were trimmed by 1 base and 7 bases, with 15 bases remaining between them. Germline CDR1 SGDLS, CDR2 YYNGEE. The CDR3 is 15 amino acids. The CDR3 nucleotides read TGTGCCAGCAGCGTAAGGGAAGCTAGCCGGAATGAGCAGTTCTTC. This translates into CASSVREASRNEQFF.

The chain is built from TRBV5-1 and TRBJ2-2, with D tentatively TRBD1 (7 bases). The germline V and J ends were trimmed by 4 bases and 4 bases, with 14 bases remaining between them. Germline V gene sequence: CDR1 SGHRS, CDR2 YFSETQ. CDR3 size: 15 residues. CDR3 residues: CASSVLEGATGELFF. The CDR3 bases are TGCGCCAGCAGCGTGTTGGAGGGGGCCACCGGGGAGCTGTTTTTT. Full variable domain (remainder filled in from reference TRBV5-1 and TRBJ2-2): KAGVTQTPRYLIKTRGQQVTLSCSPISGHRSVSWYQQTPGQGLQFLFEYFSETQRNKGNFPGRFSGRQFSNSRSEMNVSTLELGDSALYLCASSVLEGATGELFFGEGSRLTVL.

V usage is TRBV30 and J usage is TRBJ2-7; 10 positions agree with TRBD2. The germline gives CDR1 GTSNPN, CDR2 SVGIG (reference sequence). CDR3 length: 14 amino acids. J lost 2 bases, V lost 3 bases, and 4 bases had no gene match. CDR3 protein: CAWRIAGGPYEQYF. CDR3 DNA: TGTGCCTGGAGAATAGCGGGGGGCCCCTACGAGCAGTACTTC.

The rearrangement uses TRBV9 and TRBJ2-1; D is perhaps TRBD2 (5 bases). Trimming removed 0 bases from V and 0 bases from J, with 10 bases in between. The germline V gene encodes CDR1 SGDLS and CDR2 YYNGEE. This CDR3 is built from 16 residues. The chain's CDR3 is CASSVGGSLSYNEQFF. In DNA form, the CDR3 reads TGTGCCAGCAGCGTAGGAGGGAGTCTCTCCTACAATGAGCAGTTCTTC.